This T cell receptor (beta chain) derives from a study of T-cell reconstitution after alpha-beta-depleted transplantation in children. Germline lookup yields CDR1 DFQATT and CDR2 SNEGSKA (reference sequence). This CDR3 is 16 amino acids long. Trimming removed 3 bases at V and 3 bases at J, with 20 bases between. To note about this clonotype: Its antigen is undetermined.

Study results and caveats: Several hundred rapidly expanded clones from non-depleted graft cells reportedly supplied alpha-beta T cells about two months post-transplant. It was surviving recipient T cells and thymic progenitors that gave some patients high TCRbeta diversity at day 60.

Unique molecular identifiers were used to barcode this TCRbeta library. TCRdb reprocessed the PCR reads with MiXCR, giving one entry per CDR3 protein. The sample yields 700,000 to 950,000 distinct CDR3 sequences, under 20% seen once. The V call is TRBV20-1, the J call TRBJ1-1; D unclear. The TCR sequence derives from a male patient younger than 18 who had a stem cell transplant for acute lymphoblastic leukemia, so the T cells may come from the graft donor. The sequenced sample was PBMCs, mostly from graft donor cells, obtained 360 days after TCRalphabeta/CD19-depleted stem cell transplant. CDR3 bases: TGCAGTGCTAGTAACTCCGGACGCGCCGGGGACACTGAAGCTTTCTTT. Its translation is CSASNSGRAGDTEAFF.